This TCR beta chain was recorded in a study of shared clonotypes between healthy human individuals. About 30,000 T cell genomes (about 0.2 ug DNA) went into each sorted-subset replicate. Sequencing was performed with immunoSEQ multiplex PCR; in TCRdb, only in-frame clones are kept and a portion is missing. Altogether around 2,000,000 clones are present, about 94% being singletons, with the ten largest covering 0.85% to 1.3%. This CDR3 is built from 13 residues. Germline V gives CDR1 SGHVS, CDR2 FQNEAQ. V lost 10 bases to trimming and J lost 3 bases, with 15 bases between them. Details on this clone: What it binds is unknown.

Naive CD8 cells, CD45RO-negative and positively selected for CCR7, excluded terminally differentiated effector memory CD45RA+ cells. The study, taken as a whole, reports: It was anticipated that sequencing depth would influence how many clonotypes donors shared.

This TCR derives from a man between 18 and 35 years old in good health. The sequenced material came from naive CD8+ T cells sorted from blood. This rearrangement joins TRBV7-8 to TRBJ1-2; D is perhaps TRBD1 (5 bases). Here the CDR3 DNA reads TGTGCCATACTTACCCTAGGGGACTATGGCTACACCTTC. It encodes CAILTLGDYGYTF.